A single sample is the source of the 30 T cell receptor beta chains below, sequenced in a study of T cells after yellow fever vaccination. TCRdb passed the 5' RACE reads through MiXCR, listing each CDR3 protein once. The repertoire has around 320,000 distinct CDR3 sequences, 8.7% of them found once; the top ten carry about 3.7%. The input for sequencing was CD4+ T cells sorted from PBMCs, taken 5 days after the yellow fever booster vaccination. Every receptor here comes from a man younger than 35 who received the YFV17D yellow fever vaccine.

This clonotype was counted between two and nine times. CDR3 nucleotides: TGTGCCAGCAGTTACTCGAGGTCGCTACAGCCCCAGCATTTT. Its translation: CASSYSRSLQPQHF. The chain couples TRBV6-5 to TRBJ1-5; D unclear. Germline assignment: CDR1 MNHEY and CDR2 SVGAGI. The V end lost 0 bases, the J end lost 7 bases, and 10 bases lay between the germline ends. The CDR3 runs 14 residues.

This clonotype was found many times. CDR3 region: CASSLQAGFGEKLFF. The DNA for the CDR3 is TGCGCCAGCAGCTTACAGGCCGGGTTCGGTGAAAAACTGTTTTTT. The V gene is TRBV5-1, the J gene TRBJ1-4; possible D gene TRBD1, 5 bases. The CDR3 consists of 15 residues. V dropped 2 bases and J dropped 7 bases, with 15 bases sitting between them. CDR1 and CDR2 from the germline V gene are SGHRS and YFSETQ.

The chain combines TRBV14 with TRBJ1-2; 8 nucleotides match TRBD1. V was clipped by 2 bases and J by 8 bases; unmatched bases: 4. CDR3 length: 13 amino acids. CDR1 SGHDN and CDR2 FVKESK come from the germline V gene. CDR3 DNA sequence: TGTGCCAGCAGCCAACAAACAGGGGGAGGCTACACCTTC. This translates into CASSQQTGGGYTF.

The CDR3 DNA sequence: TGCAGTGCTAGAGATAGGGTGGTGAACACTGAAGCTTTCTTT. It specifies CSARDRVVNTEAFF. The rearrangement links TRBV20-1 to TRBJ1-1; D is unclear. V lost 0 bases to trimming and J lost 0 bases, with 8 bases between them. The germline V gene encodes CDR1 DFQATT and CDR2 SNEGSKA (reference sequence). This CDR3 region has 14 residues.

The rearrangement uses TRBV12-3 or TRBV12-4 and TRBJ2-1; 14 bases match TRBD2. V gave up 5 bases and J gave up 14 bases; unmatched junction bases: 8. CDR3 size: 14 residues. CDR3 DNA: TGTGCCAGCAGTACCCTGACTAGCGGGGGGGTGGAGTTCTTC. Translation: CASSTLTSGGVEFF.

The rearrangement uses TRBV5-1 and TRBJ1-2; 8 nucleotides line up with TRBD1. This CDR3 contains 16 residues. V lost 0 bases to trimming and J lost 2 bases; unmatched junction nucleotides: 6. Germline-derived CDR1 and CDR2 are SGHRS and YFSETQ. The CDR3 coding sequence is TGCGCCAGCAGCTTGGTCCCCGGGACAGGAAACTATGGCTACACCTTC. Protein sequence: CASSLVPGTGNYGYTF.

The rearrangement links TRBV30 to TRBJ1-1; 7 nucleotides align to TRBD1. The CDR3 runs to 11 residues. The germline V gene encodes CDR1 GTSNPN and CDR2 SVGIG (reference sequence). V gave up 8 bases and J gave up 7 bases; unmatched junction bases: 7. DNA for the CDR3: TGTGCCCTTGCGACAGGGTATGAAGCTTTCTTT. It translates to CALATGYEAFF.

The table lists this clonotype with many counts. The chain employs TRBV6-5 and TRBJ1-3; no clear D. CDR1 is MNHEY and CDR2 is SVGAGI in the germline V gene. The CDR3 extends over 14 amino acids. With 0 bases removed from V and 10 bases from J, the gap between germline ends came to 13 bases. The CDR3 spells CASSYSTSGFTIYF. The CDR3 coding sequence is TGTGCCAGCAGTTACTCTACCTCAGGATTTACCATATATTTT.

The chain has TRBV7-2 and TRBJ2-1; maybe TRBD2 (6 bases). The CDR3 runs to 14 residues. CDR1 and CDR2 (germline): SGHTA, FQGNSA. V shed 5 bases and J shed 9 bases, with 17 bases lying between them. This CDR3 is CASSPGTPFPEQFF. CDR3 nucleotide sequence: TGTGCCAGCAGCCCCGGGACTCCTTTTCCTGAGCAGTTCTTC.

This clonotype was counted many times. This rearrangement joins TRBV19 to TRBJ1-5; 8 positions agree with TRBD1. The CDR3 is 13 residues long. The germline CDR1 and CDR2 sequences are LNHDA and SQIVND (reference sequence). J was trimmed by 4 bases and V by 9 bases; bases with no gene match: 5. The DNA for the CDR3 is TGTGCCAGCAGCCGACAGGGGAATCAGCCCCAGCATTTT. Its protein product is CASSRQGNQPQHF. Full variable domain (rest looked up from reference TRBV19 and TRBJ1-5): DGGITQSPKYLFRKEGQNVTLSCEQNLNHDAMYWYRQDPGQGLRLIYYSQIVNDFQKGDIAEGYSVSREKKESFPLTVTSAQKNPTAFYLCASSRQGNQPQHFGDGTRLSIL.

The sample holds a few counts of this clonotype. DNA for the CDR3: TGTGCCGGCTACTCCTACGAGCAGTACTTC. This codes for CAGYSYEQYF. J is TRBJ2-7 and V is TRBV5-4, with unresolved D. Germline CDR1 SGHNT, CDR2 YYREEE (reference sequence). V was trimmed by 10 bases and J by 0 bases, leaving 5 bases between them. The CDR3 has 10 amino acids.

This clonotype has just a few counts. V usage is TRBV18 and J usage is TRBJ2-1; D perhaps matches TRBD1 (6 bases). Per the germline V gene, CDR1 is KGHSH and CDR2 is LQKENI. With 3 bases removed from V and 10 bases from J, the gap between germline ends came to 13 bases. The length of the CDR3 is 13 residues. Here the CDR3 reads CASSPARGHEQFF. CDR3 DNA sequence: TGTGCCAGCTCACCGGCCAGGGGACACGAGCAGTTCTTC.

In its sample, this clonotype was seen many times. The chain uses TRBV29-1 and TRBJ1-4, with a tentative D call TRBD1 (6 bases). V was cut by 7 bases and J by 6 bases, with 12 bases left in between. Germline V gene data show CDR1 as SQVTM and CDR2 as ANQGSEA. The CDR3 loop spans 12 amino acids. Written as DNA, the CDR3 is TGCAGCGCCGGGACATCAGATGAAAAACTGTTTTTT. Translated: CSAGTSDEKLFF.

The chain uses TRBV4-1 and TRBJ2-3; possibly TRBD2 for D (5 bases). The CDR3 contains 16 residues. Trimming pared 3 bases from V and 2 bases from J, leaving 15 bases between. Looked up from germline, CDR1 is MGHRA and CDR2 is YSYEKL. CDR3 DNA sequence: TGCGCCAGCAGCCAGGCCCTCCGGGGTCCCACAGATACGCAGTATTTT. This encodes CASSQALRGPTDTQYF.

The chain recombines TRBV7-8 with TRBJ2-7; tentatively, D is TRBD1 or TRBD2 (6 bases each). Germline V lookup: CDR1 SGHVS, CDR2 FQNEAQ. V was shortened by 10 bases and J by 3 bases, with 19 bases between the two germline ends. The CDR3 is 14 residues long. In nucleotides, the CDR3 is TGTGCCACCCCGGTTGGGGGGCGCTGCTACGAGCAGTACGTC. Amino acids: CATPVGGRCYEQYV.

This clonotype was seen a handful of times. The rearrangement links TRBV4-3 to TRBJ1-5, with D hard to call. The CDR3 has 14 residues. Germline CDR1 reads LGHNA; CDR2 reads YSLEER. Trimming took 0 bases from V and 4 from J, leaving 7 bases between them. This CDR3 reads CASSQDRRNQPQHF. CDR3 DNA: TGCGCCAGCAGCCAAGATAGGCGGAATCAGCCCCAGCATTTT.

The J gene is TRBJ1-5, the V gene TRBV6-2 or TRBV6-3; no clear D. Trimming took 4 bases from V and 7 from J, leaving 5 bases between them. In germline, CDR1 is MNHEY, CDR2 SVGEGT. The CDR3 loop spans 11 amino acids. The CDR3 DNA reads as TGTGCCAGCAGTTCAGGACAGCCCCAGCATTTT. This codes for CASSSGQPQHF.

V is TRBV6-2 or TRBV6-3 and J is TRBJ2-3, with TRBD2 matching over 9 bases. Trimming removed 6 bases from V and 6 bases from J; junction bases left unmatched: 10. CDR1 MNHEY and CDR2 SVGEGT come from the germline V gene. The CDR3 covers 15 residues. The CDR3 protein is CASSPGLAAVDTQYF. CDR3 sequence (DNA): TGTGCCAGCAGCCCGGGACTAGCTGCGGTGGATACGCAGTATTTT.

Ten or more counts support this clonotype. The rearrangement joins TRBV10-3 to TRBJ2-5; tentative D call: TRBD2 (6 bases). This CDR3 spans 13 amino acids. The V gene's germline CDR1 is ENHRY and CDR2 SYGVKD. V was clipped by 2 bases and J by 4 bases, with 8 bases between them. The CDR3 DNA reads as TGTGCCATCAGTGAGCTAGCGTCAGAGACCCAGTACTTC. It translates to CAISELASETQYF.

This clonotype was picked up many times. The V gene is TRBV7-2, the J gene TRBJ1-1; D is uncertain. V gave up 6 bases and J gave up 2 bases, with 7 bases separating them. CDR1 SGHTA and CDR2 FQGNSA come from the germline V gene. This CDR3 is built from 12 residues. The CDR3 spells CASRIKNTEAFF. For the CDR3, the DNA is TGTGCCAGCAGAATCAAAAACACTGAAGCTTTCTTT.

The J gene is TRBJ1-1, the V gene TRBV7-2; possibly TRBD1 for D (5 bases). Between the trimmed V and J ends, which lost 2 bases and 6 bases, there was a span of 10 bases. The CDR3 runs to 13 residues. Germline CDR1 is SGHTA and CDR2 is FQGNSA. The chain's CDR3 is CASSLRDGAEAFF. The CDR3 DNA sequence: TGTGCCAGCAGCTTACGGGACGGAGCTGAAGCTTTCTTT.

The genes are TRBV4-3 and TRBJ1-4; D unresolved. Trimming cost V 8 bases and J 10 bases, with 17 bases left between them. Germline V lookup: CDR1 LGHNA, CDR2 YSLEER. CDR3 length: 13 residues. The CDR3, as DNA: TGCGCCAGCGGCCCCGGGAGAGGCGGAAAACTGTTTTTT. This codes for CASGPGRGGKLFF.

This clonotype has a handful of counts. The rearrangement joins TRBV4-3 to TRBJ2-3; TRBD1 aligns across 7 bases. Per germline, CDR1 LGHNA and CDR2 YSLEER. The CDR3 is made up of 22 amino acids. Losses at the gene ends were 0 bases for V and 2 bases for J; bases not matched to a gene: 23. CDR3 protein: CASSQEIVWRTQPTGHTDTQYF. The CDR3 nucleotides are TGCGCCAGCAGCCAAGAGATCGTTTGGAGAACTCAGCCGACAGGGCACACAGATACGCAGTATTTT.

V is TRBV6-5 and J is TRBJ1-3, with D unclear. Germline-derived CDR1 and CDR2 are MNHEY and SVGAGI. With 5 bases removed from V and 0 bases from J, the gap between germline ends came to 17 bases. The CDR3 covers 17 residues. CDR3 in amino acids: CASSRDWGGPSGNTIYF. DNA for the CDR3: TGTGCCAGCAGTCGGGATTGGGGAGGACCCTCTGGAAACACCATATATTTT.

This clonotype was observed a handful of times. The rearrangement uses TRBV6-5 and TRBJ1-4; the D gene is possibly TRBD1 (6 bases). Trimming stripped 0 bases from V and 8 bases from J, with 13 bases between. This CDR3 region has 15 residues. Germline values: CDR1 MNHEY, CDR2 SVGAGI. In nucleotides, the CDR3 is TGTGCCAGCAGTTACTCGGGGGGCGTTGGGGAAAAACTGTTTTTT. This gives the protein CASSYSGGVGEKLFF.

The chain combines TRBV5-4 with TRBJ1-1; D might be TRBD1 (5 bases). The CDR3 length is 14 residues. V lost 2 bases, J lost 2 bases, and 10 bases lay in between. Germline assignment: CDR1 SGHNT and CDR2 YYREEE (reference sequence). The CDR3 region is CASSFSGLNTEAFF. CDR3 bases: TGTGCCAGCAGCTTTTCGGGGCTAAACACTGAAGCTTTCTTT.

This clonotype was observed at least ten times. This chain uses TRBV5-1 with TRBJ2-3; 8 positions agree with TRBD2. V lost 4 bases and J lost 3; bases outside the gene matches: 7. The CDR3 is made up of 15 amino acids. Germline CDR1 is SGHRS and CDR2 is YFSETQ. CDR3 coding DNA: TGCGCCAGCAGCCTCGGACTAGCTGTGACAGATACGCAGTATTTT. Residues: CASSLGLAVTDTQYF.

This clonotype appeared many times. The chain couples TRBV6-5 to TRBJ2-3; 7 bases fit TRBD1. Germline V gene data show CDR1 as MNHEY and CDR2 as SVGAGI. The J segment lost 1 base and the V segment lost 6 bases, leaving 10 bases of the junction unmatched. The CDR3 covers 16 residues. In DNA, the CDR3 is TGTGCCAGCAGCACTTACAGGGGTCGAGGCACAGATACGCAGTATTTT. This encodes CASSTYRGRGTDTQYF.

This chain uses TRBV6-5 with TRBJ1-4; 7 bases match TRBD1. CDR3 length: 14 amino acids. V gave up 4 bases and J gave up 3 bases; unmatched junction bases: 2. From germline, CDR1 is MNHEY and CDR2 SVGAGI. The CDR3 bases are TGTGCCAGCAGTTCGACAGGGCCTAATGAAAAACTGTTTTTT. It is translated as CASSSTGPNEKLFF.

The table lists this clonotype with a few counts. V usage is TRBV4-3 and J usage is TRBJ2-7; the D is unclear. With 0 bases removed from V and 6 bases from J, the gap between germline ends came to 18 bases. Germline CDR1 reads LGHNA; CDR2 reads YSLEER. The CDR3 sequence is 16 residues long. DNA for the CDR3: TGCGCCAGCAGCCAAGACTATAGCATCTACCCTCGCGAGCAGTACTTC. Translating it yields CASSQDYSIYPREQYF.